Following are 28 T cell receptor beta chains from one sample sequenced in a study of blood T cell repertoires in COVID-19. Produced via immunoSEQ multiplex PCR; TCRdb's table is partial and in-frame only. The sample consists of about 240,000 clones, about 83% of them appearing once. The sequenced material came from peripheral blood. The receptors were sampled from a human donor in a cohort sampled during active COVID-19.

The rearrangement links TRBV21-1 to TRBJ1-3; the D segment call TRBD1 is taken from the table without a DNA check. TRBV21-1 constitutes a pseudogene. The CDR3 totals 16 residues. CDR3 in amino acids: CASIPQTGRSGNTIYF. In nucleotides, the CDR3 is TGTGCCAGCATTCCTCAGACAGGCCGCTCTGGAAACACCATATATTTT.

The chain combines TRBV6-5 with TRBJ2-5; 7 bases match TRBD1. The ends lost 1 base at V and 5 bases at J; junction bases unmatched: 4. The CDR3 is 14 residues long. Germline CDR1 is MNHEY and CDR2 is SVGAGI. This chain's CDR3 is CASSYYRGRETQYF. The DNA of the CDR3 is TGTGCCAGCAGTTACTATAGGGGGCGGGAGACCCAGTACTTC.

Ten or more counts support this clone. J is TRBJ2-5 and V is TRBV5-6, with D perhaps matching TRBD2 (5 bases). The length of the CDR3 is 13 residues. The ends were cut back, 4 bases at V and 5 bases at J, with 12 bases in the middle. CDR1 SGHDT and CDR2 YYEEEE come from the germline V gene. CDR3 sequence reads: CASSPRPGETQYF. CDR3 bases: TGTGCCAGCAGCCCCCGACCGGGGGAGACCCAGTACTTC.

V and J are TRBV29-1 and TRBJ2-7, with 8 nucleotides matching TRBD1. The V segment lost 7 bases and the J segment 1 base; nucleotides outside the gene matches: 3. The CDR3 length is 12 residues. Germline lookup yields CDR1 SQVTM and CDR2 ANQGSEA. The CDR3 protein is CSAGQGSYEQYF. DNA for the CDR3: TGCAGCGCTGGACAGGGTTCCTACGAGCAGTACTTC.

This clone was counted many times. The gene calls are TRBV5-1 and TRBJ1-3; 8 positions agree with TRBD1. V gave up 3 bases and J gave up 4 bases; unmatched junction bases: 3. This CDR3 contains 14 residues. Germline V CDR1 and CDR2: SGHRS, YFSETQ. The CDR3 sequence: CASSWTGNGNTIYF. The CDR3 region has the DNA TGCGCCAGCAGCTGGACAGGGAACGGAAACACCATATATTTT. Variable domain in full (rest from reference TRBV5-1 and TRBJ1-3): KAGVTQTPRYLIKTRGQQVTLSCSPISGHRSVSWYQQTPGQGLQFLFEYFSETQRNKGNFPGRFSGRQFSNSRSEMNVSTLELGDSALYLCASSWTGNGNTIYFGEGSWLTVV.

CDR3 residues: CASSIETGSYNEQFF. The CDR3 DNA follows: TGTGCCAGCAGCATAGAGACAGGCAGCTACAATGAGCAGTTCTTC. J is TRBJ2-1 and V is TRBV7-2; tentatively, D is TRBD1 (6 bases). CDR3 length: 15 residues. CDR1 and CDR2 from the germline V gene are SGHTA and FQGNSA. The V and J ends lost 5 bases and 3 bases respectively, with 14 bases between them.

CDR3 loop: CSASRVAGETDTQYF. Here the CDR3 DNA reads TGCAGTGCTAGTCGGGTAGCGGGAGAAACAGATACGCAGTATTTT. The genes are TRBV20-1 and TRBJ2-3, with 9 bases that match TRBD2. The CDR3 sequence is 15 residues long. V shed 3 bases and J 3 bases; nucleotides not matched to a gene: 7. Germline CDR1 is DFQATT and CDR2 is SNEGSKA (reference sequence).

The CDR3 bases are TGTGCCAGCAGCCAAGTGCGAGGCGGGGAGCTGTTTTTT. Translation gives CASSQVRGGELFF. The chain combines TRBV14 with TRBJ2-2; D not resolved. Germline V gene data show CDR1 as SGHDN and CDR2 as FVKESK. Trimming took off 1 base at V and 7 bases at J, with 7 bases between the two ends. The CDR3 spans 13 residues.

The CDR3 nucleotides read TGTGCCAGTACCGGGACAGGCTTCGAGCAGTACTTC. Translation gives CASTGTGFEQYF. This chain uses TRBV27 with TRBJ2-7, with 8 bases lining up with TRBD1. V gave up 9 bases and J gave up 6 bases; unmatched junction bases: 7. CDR1 and CDR2 from the germline V gene are MNHEY and SMNVEV (reference sequence). The CDR3 sequence is 12 residues long.

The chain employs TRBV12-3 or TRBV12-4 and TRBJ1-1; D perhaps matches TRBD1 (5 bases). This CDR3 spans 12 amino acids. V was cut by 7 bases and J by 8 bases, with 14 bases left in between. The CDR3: CASTPGSREAFF. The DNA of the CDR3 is TGTGCCAGCACCCCAGGGTCTAGGGAAGCTTTCTTT.

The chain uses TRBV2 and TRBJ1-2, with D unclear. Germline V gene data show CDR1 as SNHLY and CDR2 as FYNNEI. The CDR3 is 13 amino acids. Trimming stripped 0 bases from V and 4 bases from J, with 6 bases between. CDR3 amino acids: CASSEARSYGYTF. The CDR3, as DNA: TGTGCCAGCAGTGAAGCGAGGAGCTATGGCTACACCTTC.

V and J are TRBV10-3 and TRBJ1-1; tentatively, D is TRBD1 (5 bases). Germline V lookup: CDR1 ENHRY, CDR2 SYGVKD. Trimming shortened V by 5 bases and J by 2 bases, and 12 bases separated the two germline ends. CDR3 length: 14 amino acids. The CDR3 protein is CAISRGAANTEAFF. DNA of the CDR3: TGTGCCATCAGTCGCGGGGCCGCTAACACTGAAGCTTTCTTT.

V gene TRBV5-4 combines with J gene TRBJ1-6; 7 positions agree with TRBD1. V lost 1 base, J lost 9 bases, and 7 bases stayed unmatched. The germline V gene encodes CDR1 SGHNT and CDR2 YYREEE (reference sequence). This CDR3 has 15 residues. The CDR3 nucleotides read TGTGCCAGCAGCTTGATGCAGGGGGAGCGTTCACCCCTCCACTTT. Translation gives CASSLMQGERSPLHF.

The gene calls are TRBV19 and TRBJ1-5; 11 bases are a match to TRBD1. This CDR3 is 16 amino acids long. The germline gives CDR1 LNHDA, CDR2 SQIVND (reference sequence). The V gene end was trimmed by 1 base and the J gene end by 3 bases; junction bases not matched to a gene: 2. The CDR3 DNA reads TGTGCCAGTAGTATAGGGACAGGGGGCCTCAATCAGCCCCAGCATTTT. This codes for CASSIGTGGLNQPQHF.

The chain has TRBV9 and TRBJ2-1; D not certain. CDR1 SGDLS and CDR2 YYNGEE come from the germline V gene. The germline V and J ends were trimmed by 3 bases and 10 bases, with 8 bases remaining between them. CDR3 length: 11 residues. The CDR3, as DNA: TGTGCCAGCAGCGCCCAGTCGGAGCAGTTCTTC. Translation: CASSAQSEQFF.

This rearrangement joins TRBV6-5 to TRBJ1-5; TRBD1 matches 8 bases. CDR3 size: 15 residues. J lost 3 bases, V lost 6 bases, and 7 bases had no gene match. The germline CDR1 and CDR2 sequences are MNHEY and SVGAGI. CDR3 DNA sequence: TGTGCCAGCAGCCCAGGGACAGGTTACAATCAGCCCCAGCATTTT. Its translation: CASSPGTGYNQPQHF.

CDR3 protein: CASSLERQGYGYTF. CDR3 coding DNA: TGTGCCAGCAGCTTAGAACGACAGGGCTATGGCTACACCTTC. The genes are TRBV7-2 and TRBJ1-2; 7 bases are shared with TRBD1. CDR3 size: 14 residues. The junction had 3 bases not matched to a gene; V was cut back by 1 base and J by 4 bases. Germline V lookup: CDR1 SGHTA, CDR2 FQGNSA.

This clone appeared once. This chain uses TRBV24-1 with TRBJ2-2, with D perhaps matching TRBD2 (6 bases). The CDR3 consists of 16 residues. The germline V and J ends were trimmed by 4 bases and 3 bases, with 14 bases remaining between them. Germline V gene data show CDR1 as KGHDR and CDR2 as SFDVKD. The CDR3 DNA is TGTGCCACCAGTGACAGCTGGGAGGTAGACACCGGGGAGCTGTTTTTT. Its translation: CATSDSWEVDTGELFF.

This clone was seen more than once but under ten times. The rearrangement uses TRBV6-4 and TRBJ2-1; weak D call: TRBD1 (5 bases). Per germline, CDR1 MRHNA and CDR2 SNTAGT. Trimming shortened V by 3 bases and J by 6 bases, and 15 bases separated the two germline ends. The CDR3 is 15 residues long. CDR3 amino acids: CASSERQGDLNEQFF. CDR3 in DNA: TGTGCCAGCAGTGAGCGTCAGGGCGATCTCAATGAGCAGTTCTTC.

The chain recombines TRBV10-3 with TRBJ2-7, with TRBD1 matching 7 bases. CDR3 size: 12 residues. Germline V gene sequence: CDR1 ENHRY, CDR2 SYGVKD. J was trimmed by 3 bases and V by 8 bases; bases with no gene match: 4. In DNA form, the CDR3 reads TGTGCCATCGGCCCAGGGGGCTACGAGCAGTACTTC. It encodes CAIGPGGYEQYF.

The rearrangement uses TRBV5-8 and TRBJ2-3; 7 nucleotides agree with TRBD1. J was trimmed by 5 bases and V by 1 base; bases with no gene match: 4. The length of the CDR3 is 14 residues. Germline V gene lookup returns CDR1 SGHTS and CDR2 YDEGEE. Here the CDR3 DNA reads TGTGCCAGCAGCTTGACAGGGGTGTTAGATACGCAGTATTTT. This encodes CASSLTGVLDTQYF.

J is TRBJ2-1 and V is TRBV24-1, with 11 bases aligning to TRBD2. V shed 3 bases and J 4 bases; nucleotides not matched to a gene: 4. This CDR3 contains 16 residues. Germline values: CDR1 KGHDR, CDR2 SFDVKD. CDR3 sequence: CATSDLTSGTYNEQFF. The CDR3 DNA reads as TGTGCCACCAGTGATCTGACTAGCGGGACTTACAATGAGCAGTTCTTC.

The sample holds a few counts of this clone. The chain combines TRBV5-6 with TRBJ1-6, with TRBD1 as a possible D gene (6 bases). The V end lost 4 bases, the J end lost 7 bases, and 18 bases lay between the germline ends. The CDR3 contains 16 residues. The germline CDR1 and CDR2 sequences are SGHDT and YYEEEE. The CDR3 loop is CASSLIVGRGNSPLHF. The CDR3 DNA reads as TGTGCCAGCAGCCTGATTGTTGGCAGGGGAAATTCACCCCTCCACTTT. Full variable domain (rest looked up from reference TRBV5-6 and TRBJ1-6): DAGVTQSPTHLIKTRGQQVTLRCSPKSGHDTVSWYQQALGQGPQFIFQYYEEEERQRGNFPDRFSGHQFPNYSSELNVNALLLGDSALYLCASSLIVGRGNSPLHFGNGTRLTVT.

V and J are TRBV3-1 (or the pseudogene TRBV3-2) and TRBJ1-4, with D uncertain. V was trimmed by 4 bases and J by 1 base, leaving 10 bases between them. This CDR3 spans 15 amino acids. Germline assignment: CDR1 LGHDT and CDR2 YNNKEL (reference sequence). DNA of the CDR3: TGTGCCAGCAGCCCCCGGTTAATAACTAATGAAAAACTGTTTTTT. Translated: CASSPRLITNEKLFF.

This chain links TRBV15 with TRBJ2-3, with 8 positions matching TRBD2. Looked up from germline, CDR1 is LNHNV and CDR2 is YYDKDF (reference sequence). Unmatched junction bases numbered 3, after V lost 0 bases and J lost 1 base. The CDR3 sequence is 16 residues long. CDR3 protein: CATSRDGGVGTDTQYF. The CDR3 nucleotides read TGTGCCACCAGCAGAGACGGGGGGGTGGGCACAGATACGCAGTATTTT.

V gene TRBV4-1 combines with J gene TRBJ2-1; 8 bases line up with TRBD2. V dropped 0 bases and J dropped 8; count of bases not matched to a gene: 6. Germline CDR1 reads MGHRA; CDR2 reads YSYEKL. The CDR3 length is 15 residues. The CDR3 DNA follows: TGCGCCAGCAGCCAAGATCTTCGAGCGGGGGATGAGCAGTTCTTC. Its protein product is CASSQDLRAGDEQFF.

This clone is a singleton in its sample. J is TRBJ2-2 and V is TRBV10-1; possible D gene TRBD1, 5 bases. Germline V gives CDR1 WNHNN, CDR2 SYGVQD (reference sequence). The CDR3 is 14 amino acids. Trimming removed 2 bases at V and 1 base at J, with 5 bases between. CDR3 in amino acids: CASSEGQNTGELFF. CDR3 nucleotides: TGCGCCAGCAGTGAGGGACAGAACACCGGGGAGCTGTTTTTT.

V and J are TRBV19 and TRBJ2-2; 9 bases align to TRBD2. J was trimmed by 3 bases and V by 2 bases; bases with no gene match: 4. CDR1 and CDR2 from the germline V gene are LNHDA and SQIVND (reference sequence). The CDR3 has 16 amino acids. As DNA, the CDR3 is TGTGCCAGTAGTATACTAGCGGGATTGCACACCGGGGAGCTGTTTTTT. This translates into CASSILAGLHTGELFF. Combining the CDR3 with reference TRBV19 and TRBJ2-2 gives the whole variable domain DGGITQSPKYLFRKEGQNVTLSCEQNLNHDAMYWYRQDPGQGLRLIYYSQIVNDFQKGDIAEGYSVSREKKESFPLTVTSAQKNPTAFYLCASSILAGLHTGELFFGEGSRLTVL.